The rows below give T cell receptor beta chains drawn from one sample of a study of blood T cell repertoires in COVID-19. Some clones are missing from TCRdb's copy, which holds only in-frame ones; the method was immunoSEQ multiplex PCR. The repertoire holds fewer than 600,000 clones, around 89% seen once, with around 1.9% in the top ten. Sequences were obtained from PBMCs or T cells enriched from blood (not recorded which). These receptors came from a woman in her thirties or forties who had recovered from COVID-19. The CDR3 runs from the conserved cysteine through the conserved F or W. The D gene is left open where the match is weak. Rows may omit the clone size; those that give it use once, few, many or a size class.

J | D | V | size | DNA | CDR3
TRBJ2-7 | - | TRBV24-1 | - | TGTGCCACCAGTGCCCCAGGAGGGGTTTGGTACTTC | CATSAPGGVWYF
TRBJ2-7 | TRBD2 | TRBV9 | - | TGTGCCAGCAGCGTAGGTGAACTAGCGGGAGCGGAAGAGCAGTACTTC | CASSVGELAGAEEQYF
TRBJ1-1 | - | TRBV18 | - | TGTGCCAGCTCACCACCGGAACTACGGAACACTGAAGCTTTCTTT | CASSPPELRNTEAFF
TRBJ1-1 | - | TRBV18 | - | TGTGCCAGCTCACCACGAGACCGTGGAGGAGCTTTCTTT | CASSPRDRGGAFF
TRBJ1-1 | - | TRBV14 | few | TGTGCCAGCAGCCAACAGGGTTACACTGAAGCTTTCTTT | CASSQQGYTEAFF
TRBJ2-5 | TRBD1 | TRBV7-2 | - | TGTGCCAGCAGCCATGGGACAGGGCAAGAGACCCAGTACTTC | CASSHGTGQETQYF
TRBJ2-3 | - | TRBV18 | - | TGTGCCAGCTCACCACCGGAGGCAGATACGCAGTATTTT | CASSPPEADTQYF
TRBJ2-1 | TRBD2 | TRBV13 | - | TGTGCCAGCAGCTTAGGGACTAGCGGTGCCTACAATGAGCAGTTCTTC | CASSLGTSGAYNEQFF
TRBJ1-1 | - | TRBV6-6 | - | TGTGCCATCTCTAGAGGGGGTCTAATGGGCACTGAAGCTTTCTTT | CAISRGGLMGTEAFF
TRBJ2-1 | - | TRBV20-1 | - | TGCAGTGCAACGGACAATGAGCAGTTCTTC | CSATDNEQFF
TRBJ2-5 | TRBD1 | TRBV11-3 | - | TGTGCCAGCAGCCCCGAGACAGGGTTCGGGGAGACCCAGTACTTC | CASSPETGFGETQYF
TRBJ2-3 | - | TRBV24-1 | - | TGTGCCACCAGTGATTTGAACCTAGCGGATACGCAGTATTTT | CATSDLNLADTQYF
TRBJ2-5 | - | TRBV2 | - | TGTGCCAGCAACCCTACCCTGGGAGGAGAGACCCAGTACTTC | CASNPTLGGETQYF
TRBJ1-2 | - | TRBV6-5 | - | TGTGCCAGCACAGGGAACTATGGCTACACCTTC | CASTGNYGYTF
TRBJ2-5 | - | TRBV24-1 | - | TGTGCCACCAGTGCGGGGGAGACCCAGTACTTC | CATSAGETQYF
TRBJ2-7 | - | TRBV19 | - | TGTGCCACCCGGCAGAGGAGCTCCTACGAGCAGTACTTC | CATRQRSSYEQYF
TRBJ1-2 | TRBD1 | TRBV4-3 | - | TGCGCCAGCAGCCAAGACGTACCAGGGGGCGCGACTTATGGCTACACCTTC | CASSQDVPGGATYGYTF
TRBJ1-1 | - | TRBV11-3 | - | TGTGCCAGCAGCTTTCGGGGAAACACTGAAGCTTTCTTT | CASSFRGNTEAFF
TRBJ1-5 | - | TRBV7-2 | - | TGTGCCAGCAGCCACCGGACAGCCGACGGCAATCAGCCCCAGCATTTT | CASSHRTADGNQPQHF
TRBJ2-7 | - | TRBV10-3 | - | TGTGCCATCAGAAACAGCTTGATAGACGAGCAGTACTTC | CAIRNSLIDEQYF
TRBJ1-2 | - | TRBV10-1 | - | TGCGCCAGCAGTGAGTTCCGGACAGCCGGCTACACCTTC | CASSEFRTAGYTF
TRBJ2-7 | TRBD2 | TRBV4-1 | few | TGCGCCAGCAGCCACGTACTAAGGACACTAGCGGGAGGCTACGAGCAGTACTTC | CASSHVLRTLAGGYEQYF
TRBJ1-6 | TRBD1 | TRBV3-1/TRBV3-2 | - | TGTGCCAGCAGCCAAGGGACAGGAATTAATTCACCCCTCCACTTT | CASSQGTGINSPLHF
TRBJ2-3 | TRBD2 | TRBV24-1 | - | TGTGCCACCAGTGAATGGACTAGCGGGTTCCCAGATACGCAGTATTTT | CATSEWTSGFPDTQYF
TRBJ2-1 | - | TRBV5-6 | - | TGTGCCAGTCATCGGTACAATGAGCAGTTCTTC | CASHRYNEQFF
TRBJ1-1 | - | TRBV3-1/TRBV3-2 | - | TGTGCCAGCAGCCAAGATAGGTTCGGTGTAGGAGGAAACACTGAAGCTTTCTTT | CASSQDRFGVGGNTEAFF
TRBJ1-2 | - | TRBV6-2/TRBV6-3 | - | TGTGCCAGCAGTTACGAGTGGGCCACTAACTATGGCTACACCTTC | CASSYEWATNYGYTF
TRBJ2-7 | - | TRBV6-5 | - | TGTGCCAGCGGACTTTACAGGGTCCTGTACTTC | CASGLYRVLYF
TRBJ1-2 | TRBD1 | TRBV6-2/TRBV6-3 | - | TGTGCCAGCAGTGGACGACAGGGGCCCTACACCTTC | CASSGRQGPYTF
TRBJ2-2 | - | TRBV11-2 | once | TGTGCCAGCAGCCCCCGGATAGTGAGCGCGAACACCGGGGAGCTGTTTTTT | CASSPRIVSANTGELFF
TRBJ1-4 | - | TRBV10-3 | - | TGTGCCATCAGTGAGGGCCTTAAATCAACTAATGAAAAACTGTTTTTT | CAISEGLKSTNEKLFF
TRBJ1-1 | - | TRBV2 | - | TGTGCCAGCGCAAGACAGGAGCTGAACACTGAAGCTTTCTTT | CASARQELNTEAFF
TRBJ2-3 | TRBD2 | TRBV6-6 | - | TGTGCCAGCAGTGGGGGAGCGGGAGGGGCCACAGATACGCAGTATTTT | CASSGGAGGATDTQYF
TRBJ1-3 | - | TRBV4-1 | - | TGCGCCAGCAGCCAATCCCGCGTCCCGAGCTCTGGAAACACCATATATTTT | CASSQSRVPSSGNTIYF
TRBJ1-1 | TRBD1 | TRBV7-9 | - | TGTGCCAGCAATGACAGGGTGAGGACTGAAGCTTTCTTT | CASNDRVRTEAFF
TRBJ2-1 | - | TRBV11-2 | - | TGTGCCAGCAGCCCGTACAATGAGCAGTTCTTC | CASSPYNEQFF
TRBJ2-7 | - | TRBV14 | - | TGTGCCAGCAGCCGGACTCTCTCCTACGAGCAGTACTTC | CASSRTLSYEQYF
TRBJ1-1 | TRBD1 | TRBV7-9 | - | TGTGCCAGCAGCTTAATGGACAGGGGGACAGCTTTCTTT | CASSLMDRGTAFF
TRBJ1-1 | - | TRBV27 | - | TGTGCCAGCAGTTTACTCCAGGGGTCCTTGAACACTGAAGCTTTCTTT | CASSLLQGSLNTEAFF
TRBJ2-7 | TRBD2 | TRBV5-1 | - | TGCGCCAGCAGCTTGGCTTCTAGCGGGAGTTACGAGCAGTACTTC | CASSLASSGSYEQYF
TRBJ2-2 | - | TRBV10-3 | - | TGTGCCATCAACCCCGAGGCACCAATCCCGAACACCGGGGAGCTGTTTTTT | CAINPEAPIPNTGELFF
TRBJ2-1 | TRBD1 | TRBV19 | - | TGTGCCAGTAGTATAGAGACAGGGGGCGTAATCAATGAGCAGTTCTTC | CASSIETGGVINEQFF
TRBJ1-1 | TRBD1 | TRBV2 | once | TGTGCCAGCAGACCCGACCAGGGGGCTGGTACTGAAGCTTTCTTT | CASRPDQGAGTEAFF
TRBJ1-5 | TRBD1 | TRBV16 | - | TGTGCCAGCAGCCAATGGCCGGGACAGGCAAATCAGCCCCAGCATTTT | CASSQWPGQANQPQHF
TRBJ1-1 | TRBD1 | TRBV28 | - | TGTGCCAGCAGTCCGGGACAGTTCACTGAAGCTTTCTTT | CASSPGQFTEAFF
TRBJ2-5 | TRBD2 | TRBV6-5 | - | TGTGCCAGCAGTTACTCGATCCTGGGGAGGGGTTATCCCCAGTACTTC | CASSYSILGRGYPQYF
TRBJ2-3 | TRBD2 | TRBV30 | few | TGTGCCTGGAGTTGGGGTAGCGGGAGTAGCGATACGCAGTATTTT | CAWSWGSGSSDTQYF
TRBJ1-1 | - | TRBV12-3/TRBV12-4 | - | TGTGCCAGCAGTTATCGGACGGAGAGAGGGGCTTTCTTT | CASSYRTERGAFF
TRBJ1-1 | - | TRBV4-2 | few | TGTGCCAGCAGCTCTCAAGCCTCGAACACTGAAGCTTTCTTT | CASSSQASNTEAFF
TRBJ2-1 | - | TRBV27 | - | TGTGCCAGCAGGGCGACAGCGTACAATGAGCAGTTCTTC | CASRATAYNEQFF
TRBJ1-5 | TRBD1 | TRBV7-9 | - | TGTGCCAGCAGCCTCGGGACAGGATCCTGGAATCAGCCCCAGCATTTT | CASSLGTGSWNQPQHF
TRBJ1-6 | - | TRBV4-1 | - | TGCGCCAGCAGCCAAGGCCGGGACTTTAATTCACCCCTCCACTTT | CASSQGRDFNSPLHF
TRBJ2-1 | - | TRBV2 | - | TGTGCCAGCAGTACAGGGATATTGTCCTACAATGAGCAGTTCTTC | CASSTGILSYNEQFF
TRBJ2-1 | - | TRBV7-9 | - | TGTGCCAGCAGCGGCGCGCGGCTCGTCAATGTGCAGTTCTTC | CASSGARLVNVQFF
TRBJ1-2 | - | TRBV10-2 | - | TGCGCCAGCGCGGCGGGGTATGGCTACACCTTC | CASAAGYGYTF
TRBJ1-3 | - | TRBV11-2 | - | TGTGCCAGCAGCTTAGGGGCCGGAAACACCATATATTTT | CASSLGAGNTIYF
TRBJ1-2 | - | TRBV6-4 | - | TGTGCCAGCAGTGTTGACCCACAGGGTTCCTATGGCTACACCTTC | CASSVDPQGSYGYTF
TRBJ2-2 | TRBD1 | TRBV6-2/TRBV6-3 | - | TGTGCCAGCAGTTCGGGACAGGAGATAGGCACCGGGGAGCTGTTTTTT | CASSSGQEIGTGELFF
TRBJ1-5 | - | TRBV6-6 | - | TGTGCCAGCAGCCTAAGACAGGGCAATCAGCCCCAGCATTTT | CASSLRQGNQPQHF
TRBJ2-1 | TRBD1 | TRBV7-2 | - | TGTGCCAGCAGCGTAACAGGGGAGTACAATGAGCAGTTCTTC | CASSVTGEYNEQFF